The 16 T cell receptor beta chains below come from one sample, sequenced in a study of identical twins. TCRdb analysed the 5' RACE reads with MiXCR anew, one entry per CDR3 protein. The sample records about 530,000 distinct CDR3 sequences, around 15% being singletons. These same records also appear under a second study, on yellow fever vaccine responses in identical twins.

Sample: CD4+ T cells sorted from blood. These receptors were taken from a woman between 18 and 30 years old in good health.

V is TRBV25-1 and J is TRBJ1-2; TRBD1 is a possible D gene (6 bases). V was shortened by 1 base and J by 3 bases, with 15 bases between the two germline ends. The V gene's germline CDR1 is MGHDK and CDR2 SYGVNS. CDR3 length: 16 residues. In DNA, the CDR3 is TGTGCCAGCAGTGAATTAGGTTACGGGGGCGACTATGGCTACACCTTC. This codes for CASSELGYGGDYGYTF.

This clonotype was counted a few times. The V call is TRBV14, the J call TRBJ2-2; no clear D. Germline CDR1 is SGHDN and CDR2 is FVKESK. The CDR3 is made up of 15 amino acids. Deletions cut 4 bases from V and 5 bases from J, with 14 bases between. The CDR3 sequence is CASSPLGSPTGELFF. For the CDR3, the DNA is TGTGCCAGCAGCCCCCTTGGCAGCCCAACCGGGGAGCTGTTTTTT.

This clonotype was observed a few times. The J gene is TRBJ2-5, the V gene TRBV5-1, with TRBD2 identical over 10 bases. Germline V CDR1 and CDR2: SGHRS, YFSETQ. CDR3 length: 19 amino acids. V lost 0 bases and J lost 2; bases outside the gene matches: 13. The CDR3: CASSLEGASGSLSQETQYF. CDR3 DNA sequence: TGCGCCAGCAGCTTGGAGGGGGCTAGCGGGAGCCTTTCTCAAGAGACCCAGTACTTC.

This clonotype was seen more than once but under ten times. The genes are TRBV18 and TRBJ2-3, with TRBD2 matching over 14 bases. Germline V gives CDR1 KGHSH, CDR2 LQKENI. This CDR3 region has 16 residues. V was pared by 0 bases and J by 6 bases, with 2 bases of the junction left unmatched. CDR3 protein: CASSPPGTSGSDTQYF. DNA of the CDR3: TGTGCCAGCTCACCACCGGGGACTAGCGGGAGTGATACGCAGTATTTT.

The sample holds many counts of this clonotype. This chain joins TRBV12-3 or TRBV12-4 and TRBJ1-2, with no clear D. Trimming stripped 10 bases from V and 2 bases from J, with 17 bases between. CDR3 size: 14 residues. The CDR3 region is CATNQRAENYGYTF. The CDR3 bases are TGTGCCACCAACCAGAGGGCTGAAAACTATGGCTACACCTTC.

The sample holds many counts of this clonotype. The V gene is TRBV7-9, the J gene TRBJ2-7; 7 bases match TRBD1. CDR3 size: 14 residues. In germline, CDR1 is SEHNR, CDR2 FQNEAQ (reference sequence). V shed 5 bases, J shed 2 bases, and the junction held 6 bases outside the gene matches. The CDR3 bases are TGTGCCAGCAGCACCACGACAGGGACCTACGAGCAGTACTTC. Its protein is CASSTTTGTYEQYF.

This clonotype turned up a few times. The rearrangement links TRBV29-1 to TRBJ2-1; 7 bases agree with TRBD1. This CDR3 spans 13 amino acids. Germline CDR1 and CDR2: SQVTM and ANQGSEA. J lost 7 bases, V lost 6 bases, and 9 bases had no gene match. The CDR3 DNA reads as TGCAGCGTAGAGGGGGCGAATGGGAATGAGCAGTTCTTC. Residues: CSVEGANGNEQFF.

This clonotype has more than one count but fewer than ten. The chain carries TRBV24-1 and TRBJ2-1; D uncertain. Germline V gives CDR1 KGHDR, CDR2 SFDVKD. V lost 5 bases to trimming and J lost 5 bases, with 12 bases between them. CDR3 length equals 14 residues. CDR3 in amino acids: CATSAKGEDNEQFF. DNA for the CDR3: TGTGCCACCAGTGCTAAGGGTGAGGACAATGAGCAGTTCTTC.

CDR3 sequence reads: CASSLIGGVWETQYF. As DNA, the CDR3 is TGCGCCAGCAGCTTGATAGGGGGCGTTTGGGAGACCCAGTACTTC. The V gene is TRBV5-1, the J gene TRBJ2-5; 7 bases align to TRBD1. With V trimmed by 1 base and J by 5 bases, 8 bases remained unmatched. The V gene's germline CDR1 is SGHRS and CDR2 YFSETQ. CDR3 length: 15 amino acids.

The table lists this clonotype with many counts. At one end, the junction sequence differs from germline, possibly due to a read error. This chain uses TRBV5-1 with TRBJ2-3; D is undetermined. Germline CDR1 and CDR2: SGHRS and YFSETQ. The CDR3 runs to 12 residues. CDR3 sequence reads: CASSLRTDTQYF. The CDR3, as DNA: TGTGCCAGCAGTTTGAGAACAGATACGCAGTATTTT.

The rearrangement uses TRBV6-5 and TRBJ2-6, with D perhaps matching TRBD1 (6 bases). CDR1 is MNHEY and CDR2 is SVGAGI in the germline V gene. This CDR3 contains 16 residues. Between the trimmed V and J ends, which lost 2 bases and 2 bases, there was a span of 10 bases. As DNA, the CDR3 is TGTGCCAGCAGTTACCAGGGGACGACTGGGGCCAACGTCCTGACTTTC. Translating gives CASSYQGTTGANVLTF.

This clonotype was picked up many times. The chain links TRBV10-3 to TRBJ1-1; D might be TRBD1 (6 bases). The V gene's germline CDR1 is ENHRY and CDR2 SYGVKD. The CDR3 covers 14 residues. V was clipped by 3 bases and J by 4 bases, with 12 bases between them. CDR3 loop: CAISDPGVGTEAFF. CDR3 sequence (DNA): TGTGCCATCAGTGACCCAGGGGTGGGCACTGAAGCTTTCTTT.

The chain is built from TRBV6-1 and TRBJ1-1; D call uncertain. Trimming left V 5 bases short and J 5 bases short, with 15 bases between. Looked up from germline, CDR1 is MNHNS and CDR2 is SASEGT. This CDR3 is 14 amino acids long. CDR3: CASSLRGPLTEAFF. CDR3 nucleotides: TGTGCCAGCAGTCTGCGAGGACCACTGACTGAAGCTTTCTTT.

This clonotype appeared a few times. The rearrangement links TRBV20-1 to TRBJ2-1; 9 bases line up with TRBD2. The CDR3 contains 16 residues. The germline CDR1 and CDR2 sequences are DFQATT and SNEGSKA (reference sequence). The J segment lost 7 bases and the V segment lost 3 bases, leaving 13 bases of the junction unmatched. CDR3 nucleotides: TGCAGTGCTAGCCCCGGGGTAGCGGGAGTTCGGAATGAGCAGTTCTTC. Protein: CSASPGVAGVRNEQFF.

This clonotype was seen only once. The rearrangement uses TRBV5-1 and TRBJ2-3, with 7 bases aligning to TRBD2. The CDR3 contains 16 residues. The V gene's germline CDR1 is SGHRS and CDR2 YFSETQ. V shed 0 bases and J 2 bases; nucleotides not matched to a gene: 6. The chain's CDR3 is CASSLAPGGTTDTQYF. As DNA, the CDR3 is TGCGCCAGCAGCTTGGCCCCGGGGGGAACCACAGATACGCAGTATTTT.

The table lists this clonotype with a count of one. The chain links TRBV20-1 to TRBJ2-2, with 7 nucleotides matching TRBD2. With 1 base clipped from V and 10 bases from J, the junction kept 3 bases outside the gene matches. Per the germline V gene, CDR1 is DFQATT and CDR2 is SNEGSKA (reference sequence). The CDR3 extends over 12 amino acids. This CDR3 reads CSARVGGEELFF. CDR3 in DNA: TGCAGTGCTAGAGTGGGGGGGGAGGAGCTGTTTTTT.